This TCR beta chain was recovered during a study of OX40 agonist ivuxolimab in advanced cancers. Data came from immunoSEQ multiplex PCR; TCRdb stores just in-frame clones and leaves some out. The table has about 62,000 clones, around 84% seen once; the top ten hold 3% to 4.5%. Overall study findings and caveats: Some of the lowest clonal expansion was seen in partial responders at 0.1-3.0 mg/kg.

Trimming removed 3 bases at V and 0 bases at J, with 12 bases between. The CDR3 has 17 amino acids. Germline CDR1 LNHNV, CDR2 YYDKDF (reference sequence). Comment on this clone: Its antigen remains unidentified.

V and J are TRBV15 and TRBJ2-6; tentatively, D is TRBD1 (5 bases). This TCR came from an adult with an advanced solid tumor such as melanoma, head and neck, liver or kidney cancer. The sample here was CD4+ or CD8+ T cells sorted from blood, taken in a trial of the OX40 agonist ivuxolimab. CDR3 sequence reads: CATSRDHRLSGANVLTF. The CDR3 coding sequence is TGTGCCACCAGCAGGGATCACAGGCTCTCTGGGGCCAACGTCCTGACTTTC.